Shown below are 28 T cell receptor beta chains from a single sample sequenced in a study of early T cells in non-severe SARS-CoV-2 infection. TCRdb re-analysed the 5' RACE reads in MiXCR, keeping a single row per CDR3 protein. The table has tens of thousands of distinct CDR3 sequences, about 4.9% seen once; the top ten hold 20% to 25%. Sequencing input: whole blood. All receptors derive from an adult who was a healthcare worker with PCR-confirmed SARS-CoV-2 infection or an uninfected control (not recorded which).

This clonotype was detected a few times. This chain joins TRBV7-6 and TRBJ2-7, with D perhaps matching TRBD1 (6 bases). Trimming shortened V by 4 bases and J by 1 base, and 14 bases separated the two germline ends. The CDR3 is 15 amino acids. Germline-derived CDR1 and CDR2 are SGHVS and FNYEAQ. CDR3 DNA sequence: TGTGCCAGCAGCTCACCCTCGGACAGTTCCTACGAGCAGTACTTC. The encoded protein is CASSSPSDSSYEQYF. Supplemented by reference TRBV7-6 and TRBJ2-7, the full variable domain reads GAGVSQSPRYKVTKRGQDVALRCDPISGHVSLYWYRQALGQGPEFLTYFNYEAQQDKSGLPNDRFSAERPEGSISTLTIQRTEQRDSAMYRCASSSPSDSSYEQYFGPGTRLTVT.

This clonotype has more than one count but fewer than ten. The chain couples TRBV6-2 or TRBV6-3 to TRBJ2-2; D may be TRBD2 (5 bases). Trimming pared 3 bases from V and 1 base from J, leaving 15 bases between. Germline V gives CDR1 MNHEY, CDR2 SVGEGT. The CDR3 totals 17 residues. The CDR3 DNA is TGTGCCAGCAGTTATTCTCGACTATCAAAGAACACCGGGGAGCTGTTTTTT. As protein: CASSYSRLSKNTGELFF.

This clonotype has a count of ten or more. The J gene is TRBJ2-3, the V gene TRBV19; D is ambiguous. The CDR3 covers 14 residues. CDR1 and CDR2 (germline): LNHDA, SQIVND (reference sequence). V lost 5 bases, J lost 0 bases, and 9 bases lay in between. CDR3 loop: CASSRSASTDTQYF. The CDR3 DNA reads TGTGCCAGTAGTCGGTCAGCGAGCACAGATACGCAGTATTTT. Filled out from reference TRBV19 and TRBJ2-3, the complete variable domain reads DGGITQSPKYLFRKEGQNVTLSCEQNLNHDAMYWYRQDPGQGLRLIYYSQIVNDFQKGDIAEGYSVSREKKESFPLTVTSAQKNPTAFYLCASSRSASTDTQYFGPGTRLTVL.

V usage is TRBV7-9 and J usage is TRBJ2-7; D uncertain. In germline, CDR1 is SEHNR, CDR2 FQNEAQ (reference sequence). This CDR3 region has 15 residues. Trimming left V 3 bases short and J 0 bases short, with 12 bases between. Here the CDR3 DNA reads TGTGCCAGCAGCTTTATCCAGGCCAACTCCTACGAGCAGTACTTC. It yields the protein CASSFIQANSYEQYF.

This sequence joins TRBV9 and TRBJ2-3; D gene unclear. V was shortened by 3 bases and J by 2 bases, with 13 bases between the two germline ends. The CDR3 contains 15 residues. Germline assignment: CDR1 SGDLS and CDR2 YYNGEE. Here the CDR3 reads CASSDGRLFTDTQYF. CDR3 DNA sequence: TGTGCCAGCAGCGATGGCAGATTATTCACAGATACGCAGTATTTT.

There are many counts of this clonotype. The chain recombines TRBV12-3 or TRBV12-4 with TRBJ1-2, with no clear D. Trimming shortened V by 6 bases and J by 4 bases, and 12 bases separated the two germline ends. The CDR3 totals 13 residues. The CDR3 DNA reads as TGTGCCAGCAGCCCACACGGCCCCTATGGCTACACCTTC. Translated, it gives CASSPHGPYGYTF.

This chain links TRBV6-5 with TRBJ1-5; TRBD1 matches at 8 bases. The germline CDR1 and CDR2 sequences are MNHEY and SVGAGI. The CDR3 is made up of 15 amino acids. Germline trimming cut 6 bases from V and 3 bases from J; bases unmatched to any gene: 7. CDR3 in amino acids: CASRSGTGNNQPQHF. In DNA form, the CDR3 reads TGTGCCAGCAGATCCGGGACAGGTAACAATCAGCCCCAGCATTTT.

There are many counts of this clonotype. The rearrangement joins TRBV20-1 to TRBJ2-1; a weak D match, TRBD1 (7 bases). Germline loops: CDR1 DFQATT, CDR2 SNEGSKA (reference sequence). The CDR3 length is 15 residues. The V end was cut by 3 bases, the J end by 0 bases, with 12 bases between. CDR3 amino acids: CSASTQGGSYNEQFF. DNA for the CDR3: TGCAGTGCTAGTACCCAGGGGGGCTCCTACAATGAGCAGTTCTTC.

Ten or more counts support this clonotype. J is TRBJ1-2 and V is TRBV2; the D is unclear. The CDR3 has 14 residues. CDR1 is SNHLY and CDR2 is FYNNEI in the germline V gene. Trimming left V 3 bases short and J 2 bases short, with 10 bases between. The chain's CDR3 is CASSEVLGNYGYTF. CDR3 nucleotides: TGTGCCAGCAGTGAGGTTCTGGGGAACTATGGCTACACCTTC. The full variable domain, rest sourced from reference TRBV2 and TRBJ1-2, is EPEVTQTPSHQVTQMGQEVILRCVPISNHLYFYWYRQILGQKVEFLVSFYNNEISEKSEIFDDQFSVERPDGSNFTLKIRSTKLEDSAMYFCASSEVLGNYGYTFGSGTRLTVV.

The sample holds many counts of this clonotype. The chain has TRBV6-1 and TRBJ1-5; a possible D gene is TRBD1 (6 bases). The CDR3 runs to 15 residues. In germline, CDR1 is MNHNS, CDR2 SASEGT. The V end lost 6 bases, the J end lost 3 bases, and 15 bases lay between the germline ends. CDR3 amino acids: CASSVVGGPNQPQHF. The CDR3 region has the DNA TGTGCCAGCAGCGTGGTAGGGGGGCCCAATCAGCCCCAGCATTTT.

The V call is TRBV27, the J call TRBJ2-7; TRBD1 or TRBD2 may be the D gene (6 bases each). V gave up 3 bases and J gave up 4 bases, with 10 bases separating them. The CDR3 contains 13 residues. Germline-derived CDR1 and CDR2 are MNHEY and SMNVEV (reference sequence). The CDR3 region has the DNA TGTGCCAGCAGTTTGGGGGGCGAATACGAGCAGTACTTC. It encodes CASSLGGEYEQYF.

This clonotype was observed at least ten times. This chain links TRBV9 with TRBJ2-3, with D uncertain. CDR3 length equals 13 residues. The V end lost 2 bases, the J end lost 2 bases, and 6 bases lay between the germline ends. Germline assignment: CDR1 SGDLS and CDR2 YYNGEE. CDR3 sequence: CASSVAPTDTQYF. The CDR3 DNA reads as TGTGCCAGCAGCGTCGCCCCCACAGATACGCAGTATTTT.

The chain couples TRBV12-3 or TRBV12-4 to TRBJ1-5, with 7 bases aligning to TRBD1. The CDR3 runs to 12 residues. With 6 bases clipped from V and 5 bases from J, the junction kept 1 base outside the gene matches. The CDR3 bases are TGTGCCAGCAGCACAGGGGATCAGCCCCAGCATTTT. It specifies CASSTGDQPQHF.

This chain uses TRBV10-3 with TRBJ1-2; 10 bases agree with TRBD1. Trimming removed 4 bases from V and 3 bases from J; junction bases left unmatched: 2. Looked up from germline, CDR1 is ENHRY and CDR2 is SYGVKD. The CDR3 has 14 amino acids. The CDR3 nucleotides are TGTGCCATCAGTGGACAGGGGGCGGACTATGGCTACACCTTC. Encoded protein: CAISGQGADYGYTF.

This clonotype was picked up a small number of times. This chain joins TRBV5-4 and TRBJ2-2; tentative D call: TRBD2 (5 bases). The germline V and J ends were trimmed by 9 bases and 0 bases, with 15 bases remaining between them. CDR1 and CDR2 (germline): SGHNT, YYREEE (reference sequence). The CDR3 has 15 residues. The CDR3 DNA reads TGTGCCACCACCCCGGGATTCGCGAACACCGGGGAGCTGTTTTTT. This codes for CATTPGFANTGELFF.

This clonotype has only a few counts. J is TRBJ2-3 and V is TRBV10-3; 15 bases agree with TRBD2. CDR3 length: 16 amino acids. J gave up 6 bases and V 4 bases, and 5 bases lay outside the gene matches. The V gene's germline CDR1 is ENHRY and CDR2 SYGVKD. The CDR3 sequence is CAISAGLAGGLDTQYF. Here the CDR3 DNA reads TGTGCCATCAGTGCCGGACTAGCGGGGGGGCTCGATACGCAGTATTTT.

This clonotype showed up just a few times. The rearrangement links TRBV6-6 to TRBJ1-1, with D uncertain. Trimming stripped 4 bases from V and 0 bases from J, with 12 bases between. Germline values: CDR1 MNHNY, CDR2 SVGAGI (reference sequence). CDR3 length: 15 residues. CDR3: CASSSDRLLNTEAFF. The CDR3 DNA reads TGTGCCAGCAGTTCAGACCGGTTACTGAACACTGAAGCTTTCTTT.

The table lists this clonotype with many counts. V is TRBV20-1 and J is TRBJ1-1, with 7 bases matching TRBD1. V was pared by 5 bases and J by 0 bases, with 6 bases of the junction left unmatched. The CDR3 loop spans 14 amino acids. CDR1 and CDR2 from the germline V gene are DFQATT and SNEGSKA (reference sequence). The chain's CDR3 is CSAADRTMNTEAFF. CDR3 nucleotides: TGCAGTGCTGCGGACAGGACTATGAACACTGAAGCTTTCTTT.

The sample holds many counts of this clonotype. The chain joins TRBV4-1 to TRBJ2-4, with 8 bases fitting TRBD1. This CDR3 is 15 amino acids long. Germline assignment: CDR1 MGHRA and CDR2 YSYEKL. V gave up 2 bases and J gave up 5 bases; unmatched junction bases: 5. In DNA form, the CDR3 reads TGCGCCAGCAGCCAACAAGACAGGGGCCAAAACATTCAGTACTTC. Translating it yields CASSQQDRGQNIQYF.

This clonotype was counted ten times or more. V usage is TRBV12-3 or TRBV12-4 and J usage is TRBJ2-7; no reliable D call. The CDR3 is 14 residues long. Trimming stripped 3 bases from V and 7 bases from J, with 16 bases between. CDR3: CASSFEYSVGEQYF. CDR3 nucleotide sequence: TGTGCCAGCAGTTTTGAGTACTCCGTCGGGGAGCAGTACTTC.

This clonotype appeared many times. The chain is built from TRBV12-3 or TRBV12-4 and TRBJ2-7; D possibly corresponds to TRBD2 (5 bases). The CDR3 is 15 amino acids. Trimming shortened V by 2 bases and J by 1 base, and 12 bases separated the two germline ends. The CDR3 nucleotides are TGTGCCAGCAGTTTAAGCGGCCTCGGTTCCTACGAGCAGTACTTC. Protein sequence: CASSLSGLGSYEQYF.

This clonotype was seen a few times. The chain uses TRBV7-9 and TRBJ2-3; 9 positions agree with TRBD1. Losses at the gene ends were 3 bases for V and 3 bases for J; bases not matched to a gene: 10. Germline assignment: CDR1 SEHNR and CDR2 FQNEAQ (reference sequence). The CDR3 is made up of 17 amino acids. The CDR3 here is CASSFSTGTGFTDTQYF. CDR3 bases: TGTGCCAGCAGCTTCTCCACCGGGACAGGGTTTACAGATACGCAGTATTTT.

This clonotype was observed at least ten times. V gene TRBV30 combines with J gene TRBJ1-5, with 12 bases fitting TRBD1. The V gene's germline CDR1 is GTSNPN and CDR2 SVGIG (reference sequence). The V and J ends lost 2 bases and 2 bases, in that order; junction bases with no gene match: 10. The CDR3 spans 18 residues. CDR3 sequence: CAWSPRDRGLSGNQPQHF. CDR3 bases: TGTGCCTGGAGTCCCCGGGACAGGGGGCTGAGTGGCAATCAGCCCCAGCATTTT.

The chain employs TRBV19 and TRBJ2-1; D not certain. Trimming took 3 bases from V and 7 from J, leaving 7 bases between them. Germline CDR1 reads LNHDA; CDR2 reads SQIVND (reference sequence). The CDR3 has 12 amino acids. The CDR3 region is CASSINPNEQFF. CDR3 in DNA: TGTGCCAGTAGTATTAACCCGAATGAGCAGTTCTTC.

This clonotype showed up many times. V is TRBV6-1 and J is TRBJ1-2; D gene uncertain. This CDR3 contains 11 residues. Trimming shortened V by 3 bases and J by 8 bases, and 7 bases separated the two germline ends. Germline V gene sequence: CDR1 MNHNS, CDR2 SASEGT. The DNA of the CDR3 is TGTGCCAGCAGTGATTCTGTCGGCTACACCTTC. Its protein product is CASSDSVGYTF.

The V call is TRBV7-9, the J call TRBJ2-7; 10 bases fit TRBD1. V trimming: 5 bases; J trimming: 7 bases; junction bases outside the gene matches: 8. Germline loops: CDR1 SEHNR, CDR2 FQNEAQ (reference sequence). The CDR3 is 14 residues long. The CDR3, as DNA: TGTGCCAGCAGCGAGAGACAGGGGGCAGGGGAGCAGTACTTC. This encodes CASSERQGAGEQYF.

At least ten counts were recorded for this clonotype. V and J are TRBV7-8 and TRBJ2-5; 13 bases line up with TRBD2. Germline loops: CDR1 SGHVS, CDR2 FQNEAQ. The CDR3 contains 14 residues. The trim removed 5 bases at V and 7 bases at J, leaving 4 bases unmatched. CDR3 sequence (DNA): TGTGCCAGCAGCGCTGGACTAGCGGGAGTGACCCAGTACTTC. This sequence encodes CASSAGLAGVTQYF.

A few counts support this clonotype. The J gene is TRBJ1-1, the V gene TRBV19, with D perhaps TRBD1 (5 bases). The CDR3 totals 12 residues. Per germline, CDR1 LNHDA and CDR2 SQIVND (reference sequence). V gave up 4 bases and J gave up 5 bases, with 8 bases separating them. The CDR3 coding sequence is TGTGCCAGTAGTACGCAGGGTACTGAAGCTTTCTTT. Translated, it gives CASSTQGTEAFF.